This TCR beta chain emerged from a study of CD8+ T cells in alopecia areata. Whole-study findings and limits: Researchers report lesional scalp, most notably alopecia totalis/universalis, outstripped normal scalp in clonality.

cDNA serving as the sequencing template came from extracted, reverse transcribed RNA. Only in-frame clones appear in the TCRdb table, and some are missing; sequencing was by immunoSEQ multiplex PCR. In the table there are 150,000 to 200,000 clones, around 64% of which are singletons. This clone was found a few times. The antigen remains unidentified. This sample's treatment: oral pan-JAK inhibitor, 5-10 mg twice daily. This CDR3 region has 13 residues. Trimming took off 10 bases at V and 0 bases at J, with 10 bases between the two ends. Germline V gives CDR1 MDHEN, CDR2 SYDVKM. Here the sequenced sample was CD4+ T cells sorted from blood, taken between weeks 49 and 50, from a patient treated with tofacitinib. This chain connects TRBV28 to TRBJ2-1, with a possible D match to TRBD1 (6 bases). This receptor was taken from a human donor with alopecia areata. This CDR3 is CAIGQFSYNEQFF. CDR3 nucleotide sequence: TGTGCCATAGGACAGTTCTCCTACAATGAGCAGTTCTTC.